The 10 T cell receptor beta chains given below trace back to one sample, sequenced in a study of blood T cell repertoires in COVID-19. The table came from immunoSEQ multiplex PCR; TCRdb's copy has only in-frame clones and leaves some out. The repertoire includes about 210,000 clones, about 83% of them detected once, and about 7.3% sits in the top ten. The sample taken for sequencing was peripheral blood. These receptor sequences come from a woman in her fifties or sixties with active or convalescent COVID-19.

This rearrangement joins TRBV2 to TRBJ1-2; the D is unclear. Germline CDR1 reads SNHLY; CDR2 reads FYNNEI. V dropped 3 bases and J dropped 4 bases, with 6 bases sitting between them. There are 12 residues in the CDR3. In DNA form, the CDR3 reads TGTGCCAGCAGTGACAGTATCTATGGCTACACCTTC. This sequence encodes CASSDSIYGYTF.

Written as DNA, the CDR3 is TGTGCCAGCAGCTCTAGACAGGGGGCGCGGGTGGGCTATGGCTACACCTTC. As protein: CASSSRQGARVGYGYTF. The V and J genes are TRBV3-1 (or the pseudogene TRBV3-2) and TRBJ1-2, with TRBD1 matching 10 bases. The CDR3 runs to 17 residues. The germline V gene encodes CDR1 LGHDT and CDR2 YNNKEL (reference sequence). With 5 bases clipped from V and 4 bases from J, the junction kept 13 bases outside the gene matches.

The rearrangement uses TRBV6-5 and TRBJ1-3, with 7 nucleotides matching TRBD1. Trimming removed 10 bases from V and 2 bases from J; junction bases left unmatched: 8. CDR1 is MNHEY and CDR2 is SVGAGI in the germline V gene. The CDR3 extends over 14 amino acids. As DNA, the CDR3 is TGTGCCAAGACAGGAGACAGGGCTGGAAACACCATATATTTT. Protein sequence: CAKTGDRAGNTIYF.

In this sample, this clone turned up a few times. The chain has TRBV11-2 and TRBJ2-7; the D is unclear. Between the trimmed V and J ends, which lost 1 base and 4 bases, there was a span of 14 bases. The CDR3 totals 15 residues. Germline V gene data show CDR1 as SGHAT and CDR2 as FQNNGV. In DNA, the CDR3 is TGTGCCAGCAGCTTAGCATCTGGTACTACGTACGAGCAGTACTTC. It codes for CASSLASGTTYEQYF.

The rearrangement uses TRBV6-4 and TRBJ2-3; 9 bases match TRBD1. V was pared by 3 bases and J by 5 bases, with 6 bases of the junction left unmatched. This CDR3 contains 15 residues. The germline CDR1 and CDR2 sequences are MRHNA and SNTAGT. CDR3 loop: CASSETGQGVDTQYF. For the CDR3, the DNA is TGTGCCAGCAGTGAAACGGGACAGGGTGTAGATACGCAGTATTTT.

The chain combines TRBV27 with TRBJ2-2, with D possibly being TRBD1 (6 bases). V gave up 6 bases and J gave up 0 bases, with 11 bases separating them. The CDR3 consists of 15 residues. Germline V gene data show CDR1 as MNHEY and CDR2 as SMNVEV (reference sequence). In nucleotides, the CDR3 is TGTGCCAGCAGATTACAGGGCGCGAACACCGGGGAGCTGTTTTTT. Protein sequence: CASRLQGANTGELFF.

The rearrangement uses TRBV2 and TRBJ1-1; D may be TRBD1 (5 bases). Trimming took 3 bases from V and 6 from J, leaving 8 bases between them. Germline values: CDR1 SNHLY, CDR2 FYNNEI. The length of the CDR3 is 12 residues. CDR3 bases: TGTGCCAGCAGTGAGGGGCACCCTGAAGCTTTCTTT. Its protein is CASSEGHPEAFF.

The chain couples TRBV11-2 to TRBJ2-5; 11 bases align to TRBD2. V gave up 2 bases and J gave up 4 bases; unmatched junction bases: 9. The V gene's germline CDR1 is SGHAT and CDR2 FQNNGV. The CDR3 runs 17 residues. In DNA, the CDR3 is TGTGCCAGCAGCTTAATGGGGTTACTAGCGGGAGTAGAGACCCAGTACTTC. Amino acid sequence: CASSLMGLLAGVETQYF.

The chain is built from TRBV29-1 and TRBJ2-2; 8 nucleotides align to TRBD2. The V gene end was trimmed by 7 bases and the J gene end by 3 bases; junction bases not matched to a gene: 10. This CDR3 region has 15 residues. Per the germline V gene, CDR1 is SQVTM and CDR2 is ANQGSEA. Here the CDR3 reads CSGRAGTRDTGELFF. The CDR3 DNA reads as TGCAGCGGCCGAGCCGGGACTAGAGACACCGGGGAGCTGTTTTTT.

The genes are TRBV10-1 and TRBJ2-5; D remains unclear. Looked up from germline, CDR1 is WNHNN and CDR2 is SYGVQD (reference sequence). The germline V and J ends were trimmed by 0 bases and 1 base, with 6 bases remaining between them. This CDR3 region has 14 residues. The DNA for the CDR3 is TGCGCCAGCAGTGAGTCTGGAGTCCAAGAGACCCAGTACTTC. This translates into CASSESGVQETQYF.